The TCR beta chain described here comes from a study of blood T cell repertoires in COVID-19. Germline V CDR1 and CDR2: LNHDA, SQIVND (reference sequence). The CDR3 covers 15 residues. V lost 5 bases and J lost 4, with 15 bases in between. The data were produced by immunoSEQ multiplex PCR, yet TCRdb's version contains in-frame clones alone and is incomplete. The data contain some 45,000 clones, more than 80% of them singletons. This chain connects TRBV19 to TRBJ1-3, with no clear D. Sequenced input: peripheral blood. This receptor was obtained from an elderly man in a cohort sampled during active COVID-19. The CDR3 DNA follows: TGTGCCAGTAGTTTACGGCGGCTTGGAGGAAACACCATATATTTT. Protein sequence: CASSLRRLGGNTIYF.